The 22 T cell receptor beta chains listed next were all sequenced from one sample in a study of neurological immune-mediated disorders. TCRdb redid the calling of the 5' RACE reads with MiXCR, one entry per CDR3 protein. The table has more than 20,000 distinct CDR3 sequences, more than 2% seen once. Sequencing input: PBMCs. The receptors stem from a woman aged 50 to 65 with multiple sclerosis.

This clonotype was observed a handful of times. The rearrangement joins TRBV2 to TRBJ1-6; a possible D gene is TRBD1 (5 bases). The CDR3 runs to 17 residues. The germline V and J ends were trimmed by 5 bases and 7 bases, with 21 bases remaining between them. From germline, CDR1 is SNHLY and CDR2 FYNNEI. In DNA form, the CDR3 reads TGTGCCAGCAGTTCCTGGGACCCACGGCGGGGAAATTCACCCCTCCACTTT. It encodes CASSSWDPRRGNSPLHF.

In its sample, this clonotype was seen many times. The chain recombines TRBV20-1 with TRBJ2-1; D is possibly TRBD2 (7 bases). V shed 5 bases and J shed 2 bases, with 16 bases lying between them. The CDR3 contains 15 residues. Germline CDR1 is DFQATT and CDR2 is SNEGSKA (reference sequence). The CDR3 nucleotides are TGCAGTGCTCAAAGACTAGCAGGGGCCTACAATGAGCAGTTCTTC. This gives the protein CSAQRLAGAYNEQFF.

This clonotype appeared many times. A junction boundary mismatches the germline segment, possibly from a read error. This chain connects TRBV20-1 to TRBJ1-5; 7 bases fit TRBD1. Germline V CDR1 and CDR2: DFQATT, SNEGSKA (reference sequence). The CDR3 is 13 residues long. The CDR3, as DNA: TGCAGTGCTCAGACAGGGTACGTTCAGCCCCAGAATTTT. Protein sequence: CSAQTGYVQPQNF.

This clonotype was found many times. The chain carries TRBV25-1 and TRBJ1-1; 9 bases are shared with TRBD1. This CDR3 has 15 residues. V lost 4 bases and J lost 4; bases outside the gene matches: 7. CDR1 and CDR2 (germline): MGHDK, SYGVNS. DNA for the CDR3: TGTGCCAGCAGTGCGGACAGGGGTTTCGGCACTGAAGCTTTCTTT. This gives the protein CASSADRGFGTEAFF. Filled out from reference TRBV25-1 and TRBJ1-1, the complete variable domain reads EADIYQTPRYLVIGTGKKITLECSQTMGHDKMYWYQQDPGMELHLIHYSYGVNSTEKGDLSSESTVSRIRTEHFPLTLESARPSHTSQYLCASSADRGFGTEAFFGQGTRLTVV.

This clonotype appeared a few times. A read error may explain this, as a much larger clone is one base away. The chain has TRBV12-3 or TRBV12-4 and TRBJ1-1, with D unclear. Trimming stripped 3 bases from V and 8 bases from J, with 10 bases between. This CDR3 is built from 12 residues. In nucleotides, the CDR3 is TGTGCCAGCAGTTTCGCGGACCGAGAAGCTTTCTTT. Translated: CASSFADREAFF.

This clonotype was recorded at least ten times. The rearrangement uses TRBV20-1 and TRBJ2-5; D possibly corresponds to TRBD1 (6 bases). From germline, CDR1 is DFQATT and CDR2 SNEGSKA (reference sequence). Between the trimmed V and J ends, which lost 2 bases and 4 bases, there was a span of 17 bases. CDR3 length: 15 amino acids. CDR3 loop: CSARTHTGLGETQYF. The CDR3, as DNA: TGCAGTGCTAGAACGCACACAGGGTTGGGAGAGACCCAGTACTTC.

This clonotype was counted ten times or more. The gene calls are TRBV5-8 and TRBJ2-1; 8 bases map to TRBD2. V dropped 0 bases and J dropped 3; count of bases not matched to a gene: 2. Germline V gene data show CDR1 as SGHTS and CDR2 as YDEGEE. This CDR3 spans 15 amino acids. CDR3 coding DNA: TGTGCCAGCAGCTTGGACGGGGGGGACTACAATGAGCAGTTCTTC. Its translation is CASSLDGGDYNEQFF.

There are many counts of this clonotype. The rearrangement joins TRBV20-1 to TRBJ1-4, with D possibly TRBD1 on 5 matching bases. V was clipped by 5 bases and J by 3 bases, with 16 bases between them. Germline CDR1 is DFQATT and CDR2 is SNEGSKA (reference sequence). The CDR3 is 15 residues long. CDR3 sequence (DNA): TGCAGTGCTTCGGAAAAAGGGGTTGCTAATGAAAAACTGTTTTTT. This codes for CSASEKGVANEKLFF.

This clonotype was counted only a few times. The rearrangement links TRBV5-1 to TRBJ2-3; D uncertain. V was cut by 0 bases and J by 3 bases, with 11 bases left in between. The CDR3 runs 15 residues. CDR1 is SGHRS, CDR2 YFSETQ, per germline. The CDR3 DNA reads TGCGCCAGCAGCTTGGTGGTCAGTGGGACAGATACGCAGTATTTT. The encoded protein is CASSLVVSGTDTQYF.

The sample holds many counts of this clonotype. The chain joins TRBV12-3 or TRBV12-4 to TRBJ2-7; unclear D gene. This CDR3 is 12 amino acids long. V lost 5 bases and J lost 4, with 9 bases in between. The DNA for the CDR3 is TGTGCCAGCAGTCCGAGTCTATACGAGCAGTACTTC. Translating it yields CASSPSLYEQYF.

This clonotype is medium-sized in the sample. The chain carries TRBV5-5 and TRBJ2-7; the match to TRBD2 covers 11 bases. This CDR3 has 14 residues. Trimming took 4 bases from V and 7 from J; bases not matched to a gene: 7. The V gene's germline CDR1 is SGHKS and CDR2 YYEKEE (reference sequence). The DNA of the CDR3 is TGTGCCAGCAGCGCTAGCGGGAGGATAGGGGAGCAGTACTTC. It is translated as CASSASGRIGEQYF.

This clonotype showed up many times. The CDR3 spells CASSHGVYSNQPQHF. The DNA for the CDR3 is TGTGCCAGCAGTCACGGGGTATATAGCAATCAGCCCCAGCATTTT. The chain couples TRBV12-3 or TRBV12-4 to TRBJ1-5; D unresolved. V was pared by 5 bases and J by 0 bases, with 11 bases between. The CDR3 is made up of 15 amino acids.

Ten or more counts support this clonotype. The CDR3 spells CASSLTKTSGGYEQYF. The DNA for the CDR3 is TGCGCCAGCAGCTTAACCAAGACTAGCGGGGGGTACGAGCAGTACTTC. This chain uses TRBV5-1 with TRBJ2-7; 13 bases agree with TRBD2. The V gene's germline CDR1 is SGHRS and CDR2 YFSETQ. V shed 2 bases, J shed 4 bases, and the junction held 6 bases outside the gene matches. CDR3 size: 16 residues.

The table lists this clonotype with many counts. The chain combines TRBV6-6 with TRBJ1-2; D not certain. V lost 8 bases, J lost 2 bases, and 12 bases lay in between. The CDR3 spans 13 residues. Germline loops: CDR1 MNHNY, CDR2 SVGAGI (reference sequence). CDR3 sequence reads: CASGKRENYGYTF. CDR3 bases: TGTGCCAGCGGGAAACGGGAGAACTATGGCTACACCTTC.

This clonotype was counted ten times or more. The chain is built from TRBV29-1 and TRBJ1-3; D is unclear. Trimming pared 4 bases from V and 3 bases from J, leaving 10 bases between. The germline V gene encodes CDR1 SQVTM and CDR2 ANQGSEA. The CDR3 length is 13 residues. Here the CDR3 DNA reads TGCAGCGTTGCACAGACCATTGGAAACACCATATATTTT. Protein sequence: CSVAQTIGNTIYF.

This clonotype was counted at least ten times. This chain uses TRBV21-1 with TRBJ2-4. TRBV21-1 is an annotated pseudogene. The CDR3 consists of 14 residues. In DNA form, the CDR3 reads TGTGCCAGCCCCGTGGGCGTAGCCAAAAACATTCAGTACTTC. As protein: CASPVGVAKNIQYF.

This clonotype was picked up many times. V and J are TRBV20-1 and TRBJ1-5; D is possibly TRBD1 (6 bases). Germline CDR1 reads DFQATT; CDR2 reads SNEGSKA (reference sequence). V dropped 7 bases and J dropped 2 bases, with 15 bases sitting between them. This CDR3 contains 14 residues. The CDR3, as DNA: TGCAGTGTTAAACAGGGTATTGGCAATCAGCCCCAGCATTTT. As protein: CSVKQGIGNQPQHF.

In its sample, this clonotype was seen many times. The CDR3 sequence is CSARQPLGLAGGEQYF. Written as DNA, the CDR3 is TGCAGTGCTAGGCAACCCCTTGGTCTAGCGGGAGGCGAGCAGTACTTC. The chain has TRBV20-1 and TRBJ2-7; 11 nucleotides align to TRBD2. Per germline, CDR1 DFQATT and CDR2 SNEGSKA (reference sequence). V lost 3 bases and J lost 6; bases outside the gene matches: 13. The CDR3 loop spans 16 amino acids.

This clonotype has at least ten counts. The chain employs TRBV5-1 and TRBJ2-7; 13 positions agree with TRBD2. The germline V gene encodes CDR1 SGHRS and CDR2 YFSETQ. This CDR3 contains 15 residues. J lost 5 bases, V lost 7 bases, and 9 bases had no gene match. The CDR3: CASVRTSGSLDEQYF. DNA for the CDR3: TGCGCCAGCGTTAGGACTAGCGGGAGTTTGGACGAGCAGTACTTC. Combining the CDR3 with reference TRBV5-1 and TRBJ2-7 gives the whole variable domain KAGVTQTPRYLIKTRGQQVTLSCSPISGHRSVSWYQQTPGQGLQFLFEYFSETQRNKGNFPGRFSGRQFSNSRSEMNVSTLELGDSALYLCASVRTSGSLDEQYFGPGTRLTVT.

Many counts were recorded for this clonotype. This chain joins TRBV15 and TRBJ1-5, with D possibly TRBD1 on 6 matching bases. Trimming stripped 1 base from V and 3 bases from J, with 10 bases between. The CDR3 is 15 residues long. The germline V gene encodes CDR1 LNHNV and CDR2 YYDKDF (reference sequence). CDR3 sequence: CATSRGQGYNQPQHF. CDR3 DNA: TGTGCCACCAGCAGAGGTCAGGGGTACAATCAGCCCCAGCATTTT.

This clonotype is medium-sized (0.01 to 0.1%) in the sample. The chain combines TRBV27 with TRBJ2-7; no firm D call. Germline CDR1 and CDR2: MNHEY and SMNVEV (reference sequence). Trimming took 1 base from V and 5 from J, leaving 6 bases between them. The CDR3 covers 12 residues. The CDR3 DNA follows: TGTGCCAGCAGTTTATACGGCGACGAGCAGTACTTC. Encoded protein: CASSLYGDEQYF.

There are many counts of this clonotype. V and J are TRBV20-1 and TRBJ2-2; D is unclear. This CDR3 region has 13 residues. Germline V gene data show CDR1 as DFQATT and CDR2 as SNEGSKA (reference sequence). With 3 bases removed from V and 1 base from J, the gap between germline ends came to 6 bases. As DNA, the CDR3 is TGCAGTGCTAGCCAAGTGAACACCGGGGAGCTGTTTTTT. It specifies CSASQVNTGELFF.